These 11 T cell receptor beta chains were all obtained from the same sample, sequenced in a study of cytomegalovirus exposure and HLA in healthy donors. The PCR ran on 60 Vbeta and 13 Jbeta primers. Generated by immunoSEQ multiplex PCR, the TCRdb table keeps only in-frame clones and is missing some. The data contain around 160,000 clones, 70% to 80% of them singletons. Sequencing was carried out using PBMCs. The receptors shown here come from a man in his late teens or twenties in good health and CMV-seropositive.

The CDR3 is CASRSKSSGRSYEQYF. The CDR3 coding sequence is TGTGCCAGCAGGAGCAAATCTAGCGGGAGGTCCTACGAGCAGTACTTC. The V gene is TRBV28, the J gene TRBJ2-7; 11 bases are a match to TRBD2. The germline V gene encodes CDR1 MDHEN and CDR2 SYDVKM. V was clipped by 6 bases and J by 1 base; unmatched bases: 8. The CDR3 has 16 amino acids.

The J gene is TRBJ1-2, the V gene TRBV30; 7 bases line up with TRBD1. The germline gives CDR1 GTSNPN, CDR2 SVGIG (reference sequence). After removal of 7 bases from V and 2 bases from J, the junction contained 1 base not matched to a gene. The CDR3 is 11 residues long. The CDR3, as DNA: TGTGCCTCGGACAGGAACTATGGCTACACCTTC. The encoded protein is CASDRNYGYTF.

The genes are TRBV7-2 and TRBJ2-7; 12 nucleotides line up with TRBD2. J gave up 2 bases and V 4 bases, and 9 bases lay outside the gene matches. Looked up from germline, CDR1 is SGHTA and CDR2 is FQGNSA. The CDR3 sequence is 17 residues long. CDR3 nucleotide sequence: TGTGCCAGCAGCTACCCAGCGCTAGCGGGAGGGCCCTACGAGCAGTACTTC. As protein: CASSYPALAGGPYEQYF.

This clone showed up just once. The CDR3 DNA reads TGTGCCATAGGGACTAGCGGATTTCAGCAGTTCTTC. Protein product: CAIGTSGFQQFF. The chain joins TRBV6-1 to TRBJ2-1; 11 nucleotides agree with TRBD2. Trimming at V came to 10 bases and at J to 11 bases, leaving 7 bases not matched to a gene. Germline CDR1 reads MNHNS; CDR2 reads SASEGT. This CDR3 region has 12 residues.

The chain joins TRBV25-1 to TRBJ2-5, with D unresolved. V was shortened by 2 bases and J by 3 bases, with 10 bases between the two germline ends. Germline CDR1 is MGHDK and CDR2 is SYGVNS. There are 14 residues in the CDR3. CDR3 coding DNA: TGTGCCAGCAGTGAACGTTACATGAAAGAGACCCAGTACTTC. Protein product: CASSERYMKETQYF.

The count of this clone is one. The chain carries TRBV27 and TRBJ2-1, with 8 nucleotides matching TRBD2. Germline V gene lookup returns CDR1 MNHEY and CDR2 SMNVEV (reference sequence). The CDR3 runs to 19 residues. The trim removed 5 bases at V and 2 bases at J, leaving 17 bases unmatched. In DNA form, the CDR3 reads TGTGCCAGCAGTCGGTTACGAGCGGGAGATCTTGGACCCTACAATGAGCAGTTCTTC. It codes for CASSRLRAGDLGPYNEQFF.

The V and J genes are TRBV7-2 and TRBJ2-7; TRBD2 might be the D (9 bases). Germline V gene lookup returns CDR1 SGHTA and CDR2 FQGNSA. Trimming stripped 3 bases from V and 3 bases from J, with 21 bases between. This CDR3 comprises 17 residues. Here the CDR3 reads CASSFIVAGGTGYEQYF. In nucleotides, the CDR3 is TGTGCCAGCAGCTTTATAGTTGCGGGAGGGACAGGCTACGAGCAGTACTTC.

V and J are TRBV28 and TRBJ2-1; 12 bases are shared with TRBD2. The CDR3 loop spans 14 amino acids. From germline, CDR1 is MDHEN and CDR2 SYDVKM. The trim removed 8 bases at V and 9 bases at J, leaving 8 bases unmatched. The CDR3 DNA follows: TGTGCCAGCGGCCTAGCGGGAGGGTTGGGTGAGCAGTTCTTC. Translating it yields CASGLAGGLGEQFF. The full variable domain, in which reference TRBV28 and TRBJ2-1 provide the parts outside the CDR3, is DVKVTQSSRYLVKRTGEKVFLECVQDMDHENMFWYRQDPGLGLRLIYFSYDVKMKEKGDIPEGYSVSREKKERFSLILESASTNQTSMYLCASGLAGGLGEQFFGPGTRLTVL.

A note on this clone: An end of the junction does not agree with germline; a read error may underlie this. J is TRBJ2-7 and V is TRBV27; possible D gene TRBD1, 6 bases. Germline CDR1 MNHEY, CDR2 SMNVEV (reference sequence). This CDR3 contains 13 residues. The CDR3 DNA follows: TGTGCCAGCCGATCTCTACTGACAGGAACAGCAGACTTC. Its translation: CASRSLLTGTADF.

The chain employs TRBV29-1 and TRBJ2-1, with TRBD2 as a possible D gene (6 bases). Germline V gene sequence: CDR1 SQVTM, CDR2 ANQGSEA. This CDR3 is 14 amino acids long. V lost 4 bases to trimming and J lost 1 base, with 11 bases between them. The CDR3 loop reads CSVVVGGSYNEQFF. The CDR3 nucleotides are TGCAGCGTTGTTGTGGGGGGTTCCTACAATGAGCAGTTCTTC.

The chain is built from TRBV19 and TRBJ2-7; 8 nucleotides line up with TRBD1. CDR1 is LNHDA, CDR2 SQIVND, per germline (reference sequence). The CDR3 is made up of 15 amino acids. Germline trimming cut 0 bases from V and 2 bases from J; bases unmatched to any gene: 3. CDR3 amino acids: CASSIEPTGAYEQYF. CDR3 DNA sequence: TGTGCCAGTAGTATAGAGCCGACAGGGGCCTACGAGCAGTACTTC.